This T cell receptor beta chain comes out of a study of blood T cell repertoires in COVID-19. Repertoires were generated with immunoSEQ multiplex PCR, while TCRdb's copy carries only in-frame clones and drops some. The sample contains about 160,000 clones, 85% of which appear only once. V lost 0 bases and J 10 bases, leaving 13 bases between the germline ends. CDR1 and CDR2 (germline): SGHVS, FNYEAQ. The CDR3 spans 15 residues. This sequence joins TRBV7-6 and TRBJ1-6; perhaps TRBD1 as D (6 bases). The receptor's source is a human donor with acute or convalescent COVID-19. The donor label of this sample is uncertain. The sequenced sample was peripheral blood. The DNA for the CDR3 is TGTGCCAGCAGCTTAGCGCAGGCAGGGGAATCACCCCTCCACTTT. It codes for CASSLAQAGESPLHF.